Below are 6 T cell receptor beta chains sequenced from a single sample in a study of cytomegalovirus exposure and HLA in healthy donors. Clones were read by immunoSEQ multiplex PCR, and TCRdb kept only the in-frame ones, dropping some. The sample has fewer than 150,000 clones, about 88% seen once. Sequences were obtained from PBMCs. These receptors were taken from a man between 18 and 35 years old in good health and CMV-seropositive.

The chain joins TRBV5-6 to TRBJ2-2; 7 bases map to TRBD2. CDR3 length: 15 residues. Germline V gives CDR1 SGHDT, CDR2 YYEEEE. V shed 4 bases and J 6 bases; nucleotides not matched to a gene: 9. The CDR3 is CASSLVGLAAGELFF. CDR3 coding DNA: TGTGCCAGCAGCCTGGTTGGGCTAGCGGCCGGGGAGCTGTTTTTT. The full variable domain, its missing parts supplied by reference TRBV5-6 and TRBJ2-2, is DAGVTQSPTHLIKTRGQQVTLRCSPKSGHDTVSWYQQALGQGPQFIFQYYEEEERQRGNFPDRFSGHQFPNYSSELNVNALLLGDSALYLCASSLVGLAAGELFFGEGSRLTVL.

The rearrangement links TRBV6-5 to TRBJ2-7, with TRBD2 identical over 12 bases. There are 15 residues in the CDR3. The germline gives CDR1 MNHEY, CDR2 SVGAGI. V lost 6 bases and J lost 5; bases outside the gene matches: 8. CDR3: CASSHPSGRDDEQYF. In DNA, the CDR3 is TGTGCCAGCAGCCACCCTAGCGGGAGGGACGACGAGCAGTACTTC.

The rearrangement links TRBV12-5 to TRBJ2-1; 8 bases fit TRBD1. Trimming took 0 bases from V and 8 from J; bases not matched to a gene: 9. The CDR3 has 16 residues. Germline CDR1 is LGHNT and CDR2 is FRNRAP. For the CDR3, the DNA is TGTGCTAGTGGTTTGGTACTTGGACAGGGAATCGATGAGCAGTTCTTC. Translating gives CASGLVLGQGIDEQFF.

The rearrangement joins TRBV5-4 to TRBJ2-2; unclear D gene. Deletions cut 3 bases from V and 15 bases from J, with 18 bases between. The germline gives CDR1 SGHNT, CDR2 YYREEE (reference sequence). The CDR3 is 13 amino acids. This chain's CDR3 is CASSYGGGARMFF. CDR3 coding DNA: TGTGCCAGCAGCTACGGTGGCGGTGCTAGGATGTTTTTT. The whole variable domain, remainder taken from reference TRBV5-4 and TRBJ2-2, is ETGVTQSPTHLIKTRGQQVTLRCSSQSGHNTVSWYQQALGQGPQFIFQYYREEENGRGNFPPRFSGLQFPNYSSELNVNALELDDSALYLCASSYGGGARMFFGEGSRLTVL.

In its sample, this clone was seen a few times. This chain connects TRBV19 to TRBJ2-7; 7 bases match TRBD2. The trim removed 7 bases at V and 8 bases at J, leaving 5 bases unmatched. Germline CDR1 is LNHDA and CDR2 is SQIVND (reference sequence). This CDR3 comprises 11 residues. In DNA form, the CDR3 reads TGTGCCAGTATGGGGGGGGAGAAGCAGTACTTC. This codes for CASMGGEKQYF. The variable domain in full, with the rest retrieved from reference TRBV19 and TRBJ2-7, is DGGITQSPKYLFRKEGQNVTLSCEQNLNHDAMYWYRQDPGQGLRLIYYSQIVNDFQKGDIAEGYSVSREKKESFPLTVTSAQKNPTAFYLCASMGGEKQYFGPGTRLTVT.

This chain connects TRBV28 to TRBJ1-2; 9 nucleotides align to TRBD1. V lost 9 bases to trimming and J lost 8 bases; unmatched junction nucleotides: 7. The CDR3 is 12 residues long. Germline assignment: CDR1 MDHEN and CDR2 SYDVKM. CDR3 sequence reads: CASSGTGRGYTF. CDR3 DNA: TGTGCCAGTTCCGGGACAGGGAGAGGCTACACCTTC.